A selection of T cell receptor beta chains follows, all from one sample in a study of shared clonotypes between healthy human individuals. The method was immunoSEQ multiplex PCR; TCRdb's version includes in-frame clones alone and lacks a portion of them. The table records 2 million to 2.5 million clones, roughly 90% of them present only once. The specimen was naive CD4+ T cells from PBMCs. The receptors shown here come from a man aged 18 to 35 in good health. Some clones in this sample may be carry-over from other donors' samples. Both conserved end residues are part of each CDR3. The D gene is left open where the match is weak. Clone size appears in some rows only: once, few, many, or a class for an expanded clone.

>TRBD1|TRBV19|-|16|TRBJ2-7
CASSDSDRGITYEQYF
TGTGCCAGTAGTGATTCAGACAGGGGGATAACCTACGAGCAGTACTTC
>-|TRBV7-3|-|14|TRBJ2-1
CASSFAGRNNEQFF
TGTGCCAGCAGCTTTGCGGGACGAAACAATGAGCAGTTCTTC
>-|TRBV7-3|-|13|TRBJ2-1
CASSTTGTYEQFF
TGTGCCAGCAGCACGACCGGGACTTATGAGCAGTTCTTC
>-|TRBV2|-|13|TRBJ2-6
CASRGSGANVLTF
TGTGCCAGCAGGGGATCTGGGGCCAACGTCCTGACTTTC
>TRBD1|TRBV15|few|16|TRBJ1-2
CATSRAPGQGDYGYTF
TGTGCCACCAGCAGGGCACCGGGACAGGGGGACTATGGCTACACCTTC
>-|TRBV11-2|-|11|TRBJ2-3
CASRGPDTQYF
TGTGCCAGCAGGGGACCAGATACGCAGTATTTT
>TRBD1|TRBV19|once|18|TRBJ2-2
CASSTPDRGSVDTGELFF
TGTGCCAGTAGTACCCCCGACAGGGGGTCGGTGGACACCGGGGAGCTGTTTTTT
>TRBD1|TRBV5-1|-|14|TRBJ1-2
CASSLGAGGADTTF
TGCGCCAGCAGCTTGGGGGCAGGGGGCGCAGATACCACCTTC
>TRBD1|TRBV5-6|-|15|TRBJ1-1
CASSYRQGLGTEAFF
TGTGCCAGCAGCTATAGACAGGGTTTAGGCACTGAAGCTTTCTTT
>TRBD2|TRBV6-5|-|16|TRBJ2-1
CASSYSGGRPHNEQFF
TGTGCCAGCAGTTACTCGGGGGGGAGGCCCCACAATGAGCAGTTCTTC